What follows are 21 T cell receptor beta chains derived from one specimen sequenced in a study of blood T cell repertoires in COVID-19. Assay: immunoSEQ multiplex PCR; the TCRdb copy retains only in-frame clones and omits some. The sample gives about 270,000 clones, approximately 86% of which show up once; roughly 13% is in the top ten. Sequencing used peripheral blood. The receptor source for this set is an older woman with COVID-19, enrolled during active disease.

J is TRBJ2-7 and V is TRBV7-9; TRBD2 matches 10 bases. From germline, CDR1 is SEHNR and CDR2 FQNEAQ (reference sequence). Losses at the gene ends were 2 bases for V and 7 bases for J; bases not matched to a gene: 17. The CDR3 totals 18 residues. The CDR3 reads CASSLSERGGPPLEEQYF. CDR3 coding DNA: TGTGCCAGCAGCTTATCTGAGCGGGGGGGCCCGCCTCTAGAAGAGCAGTACTTC.

V usage is TRBV28 and J usage is TRBJ2-5; D unresolved. Trimming stripped 5 bases from V and 5 bases from J, with 18 bases between. The CDR3 covers 15 residues. Germline V gives CDR1 MDHEN, CDR2 SYDVKM. As DNA, the CDR3 is TGTGCCAGCAGTCCCATCCCATTTTTGGAGGAGACCCAGTACTTC. Amino acid sequence: CASSPIPFLEETQYF.

This chain joins TRBV30 and TRBJ2-1, with 8 bases that match TRBD2. The CDR3 contains 15 residues. V was pared by 7 bases and J by 4 bases, with 12 bases of the junction left unmatched. Germline CDR1 is GTSNPN and CDR2 is SVGIG (reference sequence). The CDR3 nucleotides are TGTGCCTCCTCCGGGGGGCTAGCGGGTTACAATGAGCAGTTCTTC. Amino acids: CASSGGLAGYNEQFF.

As DNA, the CDR3 is TGTGCCAGCAGTTACTCGTACGAGCAAGGGGCCAACGTCCTGACTTTC. Translation gives CASSYSYEQGANVLTF. The genes are TRBV6-5 and TRBJ2-6; D not certain. V was cut by 0 bases and J by 4 bases, with 10 bases left in between. CDR1 and CDR2 (germline): MNHEY, SVGAGI. The CDR3 spans 16 residues.

The CDR3 DNA reads TGTGCCACCGGCGGAGATAGCAATCAGCCCCAGCATTTT. Translation: CATGGDSNQPQHF. The genes are TRBV24-1 and TRBJ1-5, with D unresolved. From germline, CDR1 is KGHDR and CDR2 SFDVKD. This CDR3 is built from 13 residues. The V end lost 9 bases, the J end lost 0 bases, and 8 bases lay between the germline ends.

This chain uses TRBV4-3 with TRBJ2-7; TRBD2 might be the D (6 bases). V lost 4 bases to trimming and J lost 2 bases, with 15 bases between them. The germline CDR1 and CDR2 sequences are LGHNA and YSLEER. This CDR3 region has 15 residues. The CDR3 DNA follows: TGCGCCAGCAGCCCTTTGGCGGGGCCCACCTACGAGCAGTACTTC. It translates to CASSPLAGPTYEQYF.

CDR3 sequence: CASSMAGGPSYEQYF. The CDR3 region has the DNA TGTGCCAGTAGTATGGCGGGGGGCCCCTCCTACGAGCAGTACTTC. The chain recombines TRBV19 with TRBJ2-7, with 8 bases that match TRBD2. The CDR3 loop spans 15 amino acids. Unmatched junction bases numbered 4, after V lost 3 bases and J lost 0 bases. CDR1 and CDR2 from the germline V gene are LNHDA and SQIVND (reference sequence).

This chain links TRBV10-2 with TRBJ1-1; tentative D call: TRBD1 (6 bases). Germline V gene sequence: CDR1 WSHSY, CDR2 SAAADI. The V and J ends lost 1 base and 7 bases respectively, with 7 bases between them. This CDR3 region has 12 residues. The CDR3 here is CASSEWTVEAFF. CDR3 in DNA: TGCGCCAGCAGTGAGTGGACAGTTGAAGCTTTCTTT.

The V call is TRBV30, the J call TRBJ2-1; D gene ambiguous. Trimming took 1 base from V and 4 from J, leaving 8 bases between them. The CDR3 loop spans 13 amino acids. CDR1 is GTSNPN and CDR2 is SVGIG in the germline V gene (reference sequence). As DNA, the CDR3 is TGTGCCTGGAGTGCGACTGATTACAATGAGCAGTTCTTC. Amino acids: CAWSATDYNEQFF.

The genes are TRBV18 and TRBJ2-7; the D is unclear. Trimming took off 3 bases at V and 0 bases at J, with 12 bases between the two ends. Germline V lookup: CDR1 KGHSH, CDR2 LQKENI. CDR3 length equals 15 residues. CDR3: CASSPGRLDSYEQYF. CDR3 bases: TGTGCCAGCTCACCGGGCAGGTTGGACTCCTACGAGCAGTACTTC.

This clone was observed a single time. CDR3 nucleotides: TGCGCCAGCAGCCAGGACAGGGTTTCGGGCTATGGCTACACCTTC. Amino acid sequence: CASSQDRVSGYGYTF. The V call is TRBV4-3, the J call TRBJ1-2; 8 bases fit TRBD1. In germline, CDR1 is LGHNA, CDR2 YSLEER. There are 15 residues in the CDR3. Trimming at V came to 3 bases and at J to 4 bases, leaving 7 bases not matched to a gene.

The chain recombines TRBV7-2 with TRBJ1-1, with TRBD1 identical over 9 bases. CDR1 and CDR2 (germline): SGHTA, FQGNSA. V lost 5 bases, J lost 7 bases, and 8 bases stayed unmatched. CDR3 size: 14 residues. In nucleotides, the CDR3 is TGTGCCAGCAGCCCTAGACAGGGGGAGGTTGAAGCTTTCTTT. Translated, it gives CASSPRQGEVEAFF.

The rearrangement joins TRBV5-4 to TRBJ2-3; 11 bases map to TRBD2. The CDR3 contains 14 residues. V lost 4 bases and J lost 6; bases outside the gene matches: 4. CDR1 and CDR2 (germline): SGHNT, YYREEE (reference sequence). CDR3 DNA sequence: TGTGCCAGCAGCCCGGGACTAGCGGCCGATACGCAGTATTTT. Amino acids: CASSPGLAADTQYF.

The CDR3 reads CASSFSGIGNQPQHF. CDR3 nucleotide sequence: TGTGCCAGCAGCTTCTCAGGGATCGGCAATCAGCCCCAGCATTTT. The genes are TRBV5-8 and TRBJ1-5; a possible D gene is TRBD1 (5 bases). Germline CDR1 and CDR2: SGHTS and YDEGEE. The V gene lost 2 bases and the J gene lost 2 bases, with 11 bases spanning the gap. The CDR3 runs to 15 residues.

Only one count was recorded for this clone. The rearrangement links TRBV6-2 or TRBV6-3 to TRBJ2-7; possible D gene TRBD2, 6 bases. The length of the CDR3 is 18 residues. Deletions cut 0 bases from V and 1 base from J, with 19 bases between. Per the germline V gene, CDR1 is MNHEY and CDR2 is SVGEGT. CDR3 DNA sequence: TGTGCCAGCAGTTACTCGAAAGAGCGGGCCTTCCGATCCTACGAGCAGTACTTC. Its translation: CASSYSKERAFRSYEQYF.

The genes are TRBV3-1 (or the pseudogene TRBV3-2) and TRBJ1-2; D gene ambiguous. The germline V and J ends were trimmed by 4 bases and 4 bases, with 13 bases remaining between them. Per the germline V gene, CDR1 is LGHDT and CDR2 is YNNKEL (reference sequence). This CDR3 spans 14 amino acids. CDR3 amino acids: CASSPREGGYGYTF. Written as DNA, the CDR3 is TGTGCCAGCAGCCCCCGAGAGGGTGGCTATGGCTACACCTTC.

The CDR3 reads CASSETFSYNEQFF. CDR3 DNA sequence: TGTGCCAGCAGCGAGACATTCTCCTACAATGAGCAGTTCTTC. J is TRBJ2-1 and V is TRBV2; no clear D. CDR1 is SNHLY, CDR2 FYNNEI, per germline. Trimming removed 6 bases at V and 0 bases at J, with 9 bases between. The length of the CDR3 is 14 residues.

This chain links TRBV4-1 with TRBJ2-5, with 12 positions matching TRBD1. CDR1 is MGHRA and CDR2 is YSYEKL in the germline V gene. The CDR3 has 14 amino acids. Germline trimming cut 7 bases from V and 5 bases from J; bases unmatched to any gene: 5. The CDR3 spells CASKGTGGGETQYF. The CDR3 DNA is TGCGCCAGCAAAGGGACAGGGGGCGGGGAGACCCAGTACTTC.

This chain joins TRBV21-1 and TRBJ1-1; no DNA check was done on the table's D call, TRBD1. TRBV21-1 is listed as a pseudogene. This CDR3 contains 13 residues. CDR3 bases: TGTGCCAGCAGCAAATCTTTGCAGATTGAAGCTTTCTTT. This translates into CASSKSLQIEAFF.

The chain joins TRBV7-6 to TRBJ2-7; TRBD1 agrees at 7 bases. CDR3 length: 15 amino acids. From germline, CDR1 is SGHVS and CDR2 FNYEAQ. Germline trimming cut 1 base from V and 1 base from J; bases unmatched to any gene: 4. In DNA, the CDR3 is TGTGCCAGCAGCTTAGATAGGGGGCCGTCCTACGAGCAGTACTTC. Translating it yields CASSLDRGPSYEQYF.

The rearrangement links TRBV6-5 to TRBJ1-2; 9 positions match TRBD1. In germline, CDR1 is MNHEY, CDR2 SVGAGI. This CDR3 contains 14 residues. J was trimmed by 5 bases and V by 7 bases; bases with no gene match: 8. CDR3 loop: CASNTGGPVYGYTF. CDR3 in DNA: TGTGCCAGCAACACAGGGGGCCCCGTTTATGGCTACACCTTC.